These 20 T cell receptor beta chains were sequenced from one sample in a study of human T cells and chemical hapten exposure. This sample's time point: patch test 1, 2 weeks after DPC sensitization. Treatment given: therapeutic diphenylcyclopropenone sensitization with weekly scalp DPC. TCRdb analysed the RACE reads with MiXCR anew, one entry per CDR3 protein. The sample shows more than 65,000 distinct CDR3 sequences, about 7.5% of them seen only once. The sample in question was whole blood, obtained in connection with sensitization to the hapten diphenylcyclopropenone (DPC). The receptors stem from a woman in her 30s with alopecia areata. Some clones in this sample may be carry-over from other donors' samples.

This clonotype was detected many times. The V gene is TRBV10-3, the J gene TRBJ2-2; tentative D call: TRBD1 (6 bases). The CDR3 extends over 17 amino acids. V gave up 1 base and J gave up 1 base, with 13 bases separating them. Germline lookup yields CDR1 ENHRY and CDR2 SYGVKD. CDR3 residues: CAISELRTARNTGELFF. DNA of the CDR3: TGTGCCATCAGTGAGTTGCGGACAGCTAGGAACACCGGGGAGCTGTTTTTT.

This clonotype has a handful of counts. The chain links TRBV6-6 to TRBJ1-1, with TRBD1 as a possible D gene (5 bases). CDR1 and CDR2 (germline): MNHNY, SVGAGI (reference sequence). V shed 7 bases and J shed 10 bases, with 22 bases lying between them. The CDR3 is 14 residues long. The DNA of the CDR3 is TGTGCCAGCACCTCCCTTGGGGCCCCGAAGGGAGCTTTCTTT. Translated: CASTSLGAPKGAFF.

The CDR3 here is CASSSTGGLGPYEQYF. CDR3 coding DNA: TGTGCCAGCAGTAGTACAGGGGGCCTTGGCCCCTACGAGCAGTACTTC. The chain combines TRBV7-9 with TRBJ2-7; 9 bases align to TRBD1. This CDR3 has 16 amino acids. Per germline, CDR1 SEHNR and CDR2 FQNEAQ (reference sequence). V shed 6 bases, J shed 2 bases, and the junction held 11 bases outside the gene matches. The entire variable domain, with the rest obtained from reference TRBV7-9 and TRBJ2-7, is as follows: DTGVSQNPRHKITKRGQNVTFRCDPISEHNRLYWYRQTLGQGPEFLTYFQNEAQLEKSRLLSDRFSAERPKGSFSTLEIQRTEQGDSAMYLCASSSTGGLGPYEQYFGPGTRLTVT.

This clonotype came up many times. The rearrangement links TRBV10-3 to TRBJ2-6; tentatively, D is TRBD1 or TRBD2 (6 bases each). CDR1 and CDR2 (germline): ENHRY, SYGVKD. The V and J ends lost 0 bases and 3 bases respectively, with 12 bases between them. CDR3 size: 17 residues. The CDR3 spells CAISESGGAFGANVLTF. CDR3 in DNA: TGTGCCATCAGTGAGTCGGGGGGCGCGTTTGGGGCCAACGTCCTGACTTTC.

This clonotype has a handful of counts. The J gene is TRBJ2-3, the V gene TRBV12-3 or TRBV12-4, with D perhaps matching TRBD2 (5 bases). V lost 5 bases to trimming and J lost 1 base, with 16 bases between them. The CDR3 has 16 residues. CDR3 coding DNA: TGTGCCAGCAGTCCCGGTGAGGGCAGGCGCACAGATACGCAGTATTTT. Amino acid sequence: CASSPGEGRRTDTQYF.

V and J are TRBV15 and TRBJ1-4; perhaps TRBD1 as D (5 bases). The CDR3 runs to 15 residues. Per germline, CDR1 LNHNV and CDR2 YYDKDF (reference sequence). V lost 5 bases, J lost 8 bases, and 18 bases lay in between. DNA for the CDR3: TGTGCCACCAGCCTACTCAGGGCGGGAGGGGAAAAACTGTTTTTT. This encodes CATSLLRAGGEKLFF.

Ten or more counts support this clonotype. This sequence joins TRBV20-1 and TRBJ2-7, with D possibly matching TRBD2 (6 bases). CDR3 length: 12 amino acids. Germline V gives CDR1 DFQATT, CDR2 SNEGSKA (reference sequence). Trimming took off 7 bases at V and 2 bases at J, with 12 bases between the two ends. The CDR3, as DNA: TGCAGTGTTCAGACTAGGACCTACGAGCAGTACTTC. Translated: CSVQTRTYEQYF.

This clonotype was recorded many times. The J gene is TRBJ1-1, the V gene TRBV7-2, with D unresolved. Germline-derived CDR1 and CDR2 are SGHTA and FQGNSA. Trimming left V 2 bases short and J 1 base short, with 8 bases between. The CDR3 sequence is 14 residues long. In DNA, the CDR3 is TGTGCCAGCAGCTTATTGGCAGAGAACACTGAAGCTTTCTTT. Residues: CASSLLAENTEAFF. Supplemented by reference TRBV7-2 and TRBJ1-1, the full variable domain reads GAGVSQSPSNKVTEKGKDVELRCDPISGHTALYWYRQSLGQGLEFLIYFQGNSAPDKSGLPSDRFSAERTGGSVSTLTIQRTQQEDSAVYLCASSLLAENTEAFFGQGTRLTVV.

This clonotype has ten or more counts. CDR3 DNA: TGCAGTGCTAGGGGGGGGACAGCGATTACCGGGGAGCTGTTTTTT. It encodes CSARGGTAITGELFF. The chain uses TRBV20-1 and TRBJ2-2; perhaps D is TRBD1 or TRBD2 (7 bases each). Per germline, CDR1 DFQATT and CDR2 SNEGSKA (reference sequence). Trimming cost V 3 bases and J 5 bases, with 16 bases left between them. The CDR3 loop spans 15 amino acids.

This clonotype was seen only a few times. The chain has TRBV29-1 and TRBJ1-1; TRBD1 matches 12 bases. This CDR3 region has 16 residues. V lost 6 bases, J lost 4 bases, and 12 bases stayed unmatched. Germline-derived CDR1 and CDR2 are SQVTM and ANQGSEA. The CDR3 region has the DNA TGCAGCGTCTCCGGGACAGGGGGCCGTTCTAGCACTGAAGCTTTCTTT. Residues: CSVSGTGGRSSTEAFF.

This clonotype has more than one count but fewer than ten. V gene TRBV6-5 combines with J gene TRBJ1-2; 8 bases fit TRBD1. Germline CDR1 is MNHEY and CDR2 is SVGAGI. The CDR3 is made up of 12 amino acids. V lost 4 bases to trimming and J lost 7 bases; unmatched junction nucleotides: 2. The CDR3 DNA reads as TGTGCCAGCAGTTCCAGGGGGCTTGGCTACACCTTC. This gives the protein CASSSRGLGYTF.

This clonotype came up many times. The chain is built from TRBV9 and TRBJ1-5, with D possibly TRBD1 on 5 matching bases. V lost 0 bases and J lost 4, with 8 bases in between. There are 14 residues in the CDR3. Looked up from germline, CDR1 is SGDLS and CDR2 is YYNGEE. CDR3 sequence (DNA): TGTGCCAGCAGCGTAGGAGGGGTGAATCAGCCCCAGCATTTT. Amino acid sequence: CASSVGGVNQPQHF.

The CDR3 nucleotides are TGTGCCAGCAGCCCAGGGACAGACGAGCAGTACTTC. Translating gives CASSPGTDEQYF. This chain links TRBV7-6 with TRBJ2-7; 7 positions match TRBD1. There are 12 residues in the CDR3. Trimming cost V 5 bases and J 5 bases; bases outside gene matches: 3. Germline V gene data show CDR1 as SGHVS and CDR2 as FNYEAQ.

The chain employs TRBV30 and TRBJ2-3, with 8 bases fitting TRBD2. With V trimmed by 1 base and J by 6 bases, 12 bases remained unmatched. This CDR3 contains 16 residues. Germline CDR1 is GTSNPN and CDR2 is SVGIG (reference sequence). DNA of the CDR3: TGTGCCTGGAGTGACCTTCAGTACGGGGGGGCGGATACGCAGTATTTT. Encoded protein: CAWSDLQYGGADTQYF.

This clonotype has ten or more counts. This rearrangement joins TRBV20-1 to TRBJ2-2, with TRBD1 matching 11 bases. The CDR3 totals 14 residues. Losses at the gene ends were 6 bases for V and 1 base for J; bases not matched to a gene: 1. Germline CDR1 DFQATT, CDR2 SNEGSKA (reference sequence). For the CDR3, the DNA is TGCAGTGCCGGGACAGGGGGGAACACCGGGGAGCTGTTTTTT. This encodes CSAGTGGNTGELFF.

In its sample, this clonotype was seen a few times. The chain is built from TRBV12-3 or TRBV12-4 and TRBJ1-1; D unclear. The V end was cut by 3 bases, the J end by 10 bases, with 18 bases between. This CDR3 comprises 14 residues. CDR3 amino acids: CASSFRSSGPRAFF. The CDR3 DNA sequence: TGTGCCAGCAGTTTTCGTTCGAGTGGACCGAGAGCTTTCTTT.

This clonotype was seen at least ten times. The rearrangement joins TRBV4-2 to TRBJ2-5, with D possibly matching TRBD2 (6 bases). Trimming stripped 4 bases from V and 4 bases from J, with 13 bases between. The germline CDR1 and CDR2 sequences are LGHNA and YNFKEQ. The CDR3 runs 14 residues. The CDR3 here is CASSLELASETQYF. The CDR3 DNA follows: TGTGCCAGCAGCCTAGAACTAGCATCAGAGACCCAGTACTTC.

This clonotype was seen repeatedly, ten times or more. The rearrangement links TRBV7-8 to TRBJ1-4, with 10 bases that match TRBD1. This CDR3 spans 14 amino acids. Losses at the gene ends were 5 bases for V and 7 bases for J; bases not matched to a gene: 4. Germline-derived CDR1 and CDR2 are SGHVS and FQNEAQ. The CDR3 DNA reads TGTGCCAGCAGCAAAGGACAGGGGGGTGAAAAACTGTTTTTT. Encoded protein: CASSKGQGGEKLFF.

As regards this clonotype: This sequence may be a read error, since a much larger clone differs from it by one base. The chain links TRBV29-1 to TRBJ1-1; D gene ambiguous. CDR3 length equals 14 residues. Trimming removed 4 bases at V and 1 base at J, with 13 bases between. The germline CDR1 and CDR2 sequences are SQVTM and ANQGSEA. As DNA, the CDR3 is TGCAGCGTTGTTAACCCAATCACGAACACTGAAGCTTTCTTT. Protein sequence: CSVVNPITNTEAFF.

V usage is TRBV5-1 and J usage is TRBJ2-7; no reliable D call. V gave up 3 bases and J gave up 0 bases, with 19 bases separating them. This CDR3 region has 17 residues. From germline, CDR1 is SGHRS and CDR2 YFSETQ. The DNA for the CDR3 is TGCGCCAGCAGCTGGACCCCCAGGACGGAGAGCTCCTACGAGCAGTACTTC. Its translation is CASSWTPRTESSYEQYF. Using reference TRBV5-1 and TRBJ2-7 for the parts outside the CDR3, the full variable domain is KAGVTQTPRYLIKTRGQQVTLSCSPISGHRSVSWYQQTPGQGLQFLFEYFSETQRNKGNFPGRFSGRQFSNSRSEMNVSTLELGDSALYLCASSWTPRTESSYEQYFGPGTRLTVT.